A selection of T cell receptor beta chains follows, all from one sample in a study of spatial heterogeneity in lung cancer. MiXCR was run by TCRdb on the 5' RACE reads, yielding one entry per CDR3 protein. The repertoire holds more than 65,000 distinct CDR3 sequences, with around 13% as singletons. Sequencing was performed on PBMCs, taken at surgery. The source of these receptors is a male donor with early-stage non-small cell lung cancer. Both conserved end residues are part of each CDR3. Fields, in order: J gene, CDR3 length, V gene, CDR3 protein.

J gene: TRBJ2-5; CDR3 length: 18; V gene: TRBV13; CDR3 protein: CASSSSPSLNRRGETQYF
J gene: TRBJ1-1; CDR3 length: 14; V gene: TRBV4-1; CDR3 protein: CASNEGRANTEAFF
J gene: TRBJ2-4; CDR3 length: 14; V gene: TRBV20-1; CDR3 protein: CSANRVETKNIQYF
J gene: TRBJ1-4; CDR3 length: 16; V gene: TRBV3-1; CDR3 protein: CASSQPGPATNEKLFF
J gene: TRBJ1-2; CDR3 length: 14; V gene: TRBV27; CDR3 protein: CASSRPGDNYGYTF
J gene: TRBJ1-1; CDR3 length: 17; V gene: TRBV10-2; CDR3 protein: CASSDRTGLRWDTEAFF
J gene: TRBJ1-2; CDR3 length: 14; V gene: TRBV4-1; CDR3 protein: CASSQVLLNYGYTF
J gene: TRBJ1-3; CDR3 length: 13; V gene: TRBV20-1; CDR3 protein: CSARAGEGNTIYF
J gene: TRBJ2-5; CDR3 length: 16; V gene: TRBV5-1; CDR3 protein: CASSLEPPWRGETQYF
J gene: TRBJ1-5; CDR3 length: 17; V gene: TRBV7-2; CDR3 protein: CASSLAETGSGNQPQHF
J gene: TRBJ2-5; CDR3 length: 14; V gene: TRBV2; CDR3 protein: CASSEGTEVSTQYF
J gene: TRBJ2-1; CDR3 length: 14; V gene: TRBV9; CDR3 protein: CASSDGLAGNEQFF
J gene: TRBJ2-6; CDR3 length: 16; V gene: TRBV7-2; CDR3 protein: CASSFGGTAGANVLTF
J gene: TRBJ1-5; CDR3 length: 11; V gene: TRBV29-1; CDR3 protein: CSHRPLEPQHF
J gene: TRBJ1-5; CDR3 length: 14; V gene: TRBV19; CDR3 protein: CASNIGPSNQPQHF
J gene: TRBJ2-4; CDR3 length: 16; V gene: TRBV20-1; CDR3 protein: CSATDRLGTAKNIQYF
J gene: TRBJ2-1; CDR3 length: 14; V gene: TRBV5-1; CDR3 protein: CASAKPMNDNEQFF
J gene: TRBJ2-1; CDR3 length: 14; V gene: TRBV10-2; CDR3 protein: CASTRAGGENEQFF
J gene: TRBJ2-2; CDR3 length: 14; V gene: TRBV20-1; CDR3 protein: CSAVRGGNTGELFF
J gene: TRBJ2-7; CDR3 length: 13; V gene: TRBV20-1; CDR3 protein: CSAGAGKTYEQYF
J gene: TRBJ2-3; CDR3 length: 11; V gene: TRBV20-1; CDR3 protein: CSAPQADTQYF
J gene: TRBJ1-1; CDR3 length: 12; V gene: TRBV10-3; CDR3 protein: CAISELRAEAFF
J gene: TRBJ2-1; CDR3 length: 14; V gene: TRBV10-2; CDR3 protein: CASSESGSYNEQFF
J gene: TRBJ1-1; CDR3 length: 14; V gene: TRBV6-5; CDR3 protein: CASSYGTGSTEAFF
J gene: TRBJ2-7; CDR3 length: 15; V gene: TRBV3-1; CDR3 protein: CASSQGQGAGNEQYF
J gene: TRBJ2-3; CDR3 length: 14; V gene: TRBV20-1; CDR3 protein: CSARRGGRERTQYF
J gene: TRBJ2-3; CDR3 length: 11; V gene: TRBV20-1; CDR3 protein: CSATPSDTQYF
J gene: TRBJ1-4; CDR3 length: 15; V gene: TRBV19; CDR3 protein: CASSRDRESDEKLFF
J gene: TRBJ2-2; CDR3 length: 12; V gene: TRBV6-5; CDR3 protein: CASKENTGELFF
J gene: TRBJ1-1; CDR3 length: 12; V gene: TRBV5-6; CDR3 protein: CASSFSRDRTFF
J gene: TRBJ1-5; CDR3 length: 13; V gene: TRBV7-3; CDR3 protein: CASRWTGNQPQHF
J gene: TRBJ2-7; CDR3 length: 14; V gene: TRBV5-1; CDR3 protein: CASSLEGRDYEQYF
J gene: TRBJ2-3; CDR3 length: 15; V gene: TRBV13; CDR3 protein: CASSLAGLAMDTQYF
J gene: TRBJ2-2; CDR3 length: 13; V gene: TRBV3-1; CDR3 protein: CASSDVNTGELFF
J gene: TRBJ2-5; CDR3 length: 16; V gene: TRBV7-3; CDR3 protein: CASSPYPTSGKETQYF
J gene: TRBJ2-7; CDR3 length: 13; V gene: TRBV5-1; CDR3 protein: CASSPTLGGEQYF
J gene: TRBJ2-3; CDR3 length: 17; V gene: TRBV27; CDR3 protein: CASSRLAGGPGTDTQYF
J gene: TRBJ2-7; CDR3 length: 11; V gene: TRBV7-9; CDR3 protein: CASSPNYEQYF
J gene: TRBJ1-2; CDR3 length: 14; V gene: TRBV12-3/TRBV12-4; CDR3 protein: CASSYSGRNYGYTF
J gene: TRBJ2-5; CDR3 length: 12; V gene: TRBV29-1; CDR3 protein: CSAVKGGETQYF
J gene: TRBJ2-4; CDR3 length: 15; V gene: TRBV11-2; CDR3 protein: CASSPQGVAKNIQYF
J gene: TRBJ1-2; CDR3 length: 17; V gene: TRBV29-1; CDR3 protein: CSVEEVAGRTKNYGYTF
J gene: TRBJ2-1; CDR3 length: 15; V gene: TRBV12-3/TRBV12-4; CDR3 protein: CASTSSRTGGYEQFF
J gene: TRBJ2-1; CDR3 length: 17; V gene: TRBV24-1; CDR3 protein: CATSDFPTGRTYNEQFF
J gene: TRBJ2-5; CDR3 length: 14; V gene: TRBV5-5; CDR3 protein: CASSPETGQETQYF
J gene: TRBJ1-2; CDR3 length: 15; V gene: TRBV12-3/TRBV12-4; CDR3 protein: CASSLATASAYGYTF